This TCR beta chain was recorded in a study of control samples from healthy donors and cancer patients. Trimming removed 2 bases from V and 7 bases from J, with 11 bases in between. This CDR3 has 13 residues. CDR1 and CDR2 from the germline V gene are SGHDN and FVKESK. Method: immunoSEQ multiplex PCR; TCRdb's copy keeps in-frame clones and lacks some. The sample has fewer than 200,000 clones, around 94% seen once. V and J are TRBV14 and TRBJ1-1, with D perhaps matching TRBD1 (5 bases). The sequenced material came from blood. The TCR originated in a man aged 25-45 years in good health. CDR3 sequence: CASSQRDLGEAFF. CDR3 DNA sequence: TGTGCCAGCAGCCAAAGGGACCTTGGTGAAGCTTTCTTT.